This entry lists 30 T cell receptor beta chains sequenced from one sample in a study of blood T cell repertoires in COVID-19. The table came from immunoSEQ multiplex PCR; TCRdb's copy has only in-frame clones and leaves some out. This sample has fewer than 350,000 clones, with around 90% found just once. The sample taken for sequencing was PBMCs or T cells enriched from blood (not recorded which). These receptors were obtained from a woman aged 40 to 50 who had recovered from COVID-19.

The chain uses TRBV27 and TRBJ2-4; D is perhaps TRBD2 (5 bases). Per germline, CDR1 MNHEY and CDR2 SMNVEV (reference sequence). CDR3 length: 14 amino acids. Trimming shortened V by 5 bases and J by 9 bases, and 17 bases separated the two germline ends. The CDR3 DNA reads as TGTGCCAGCAGTCAAAACGGACTGGTGAGCATTCAGTACTTC. Its translation: CASSQNGLVSIQYF.

This rearrangement joins TRBV7-3 to TRBJ2-5, with 7 bases fitting TRBD1. Germline CDR1 reads SGHTA; CDR2 reads FQGTGA. The CDR3 is 13 residues long. The V gene end was trimmed by 5 bases and the J gene end by 3 bases; junction bases not matched to a gene: 3. CDR3 in amino acids: CASSIDREETQYF. The CDR3 coding sequence is TGTGCCAGCAGCATCGACAGGGAAGAGACCCAGTACTTC.

The chain carries TRBV7-2 and TRBJ2-5; 9 bases align to TRBD2. Losses at the gene ends were 5 bases for V and 4 bases for J; bases not matched to a gene: 8. The CDR3 covers 15 residues. CDR1 SGHTA and CDR2 FQGNSA come from the germline V gene. This CDR3 is CASSRGDSGGETQYF. The CDR3 coding sequence is TGTGCCAGCAGCCGGGGTGATAGCGGGGGAGAGACCCAGTACTTC.

The chain recombines TRBV5-8 with TRBJ2-2; D possibly corresponds to TRBD1 (5 bases). Germline CDR1 and CDR2: SGHTS and YDEGEE. V was cut by 2 bases and J by 8 bases, with 28 bases left in between. This CDR3 spans 19 amino acids. The CDR3 protein is CASSFPLFRVNRNRGELFF. DNA for the CDR3: TGTGCCAGCAGCTTTCCCCTTTTCCGGGTGAATCGGAACAGGGGGGAGCTGTTTTTT.

The gene calls are TRBV11-2 and TRBJ1-3; weak D call: TRBD1 (6 bases). Germline CDR1 is SGHAT and CDR2 is FQNNGV. With 1 base removed from V and 4 bases from J, the gap between germline ends came to 14 bases. The CDR3 runs to 16 residues. The CDR3 region is CASSLVGAGDGNTIYF. CDR3 DNA sequence: TGTGCCAGCAGCTTAGTAGGGGCAGGGGACGGAAACACCATATATTTT.

The chain couples TRBV5-1 to TRBJ2-7; 8 bases are a match to TRBD2. CDR3 length: 14 amino acids. V was clipped by 3 bases and J by 6 bases; unmatched bases: 8. Germline lookup yields CDR1 SGHRS and CDR2 YFSETQ. The CDR3: CASSSLTSEGEQYF. The CDR3 nucleotides are TGCGCCAGCAGCTCCCTGACTAGCGAGGGCGAGCAGTACTTC.

The chain combines TRBV11-3 with TRBJ2-3; TRBD1 might be the D (5 bases). V was clipped by 8 bases and J by 2 bases, with 8 bases between them. This CDR3 spans 12 amino acids. Germline values: CDR1 SGHNT, CDR2 YENEEA. Here the CDR3 DNA reads TGTGCCAGCGGGGCAGACACAGATACGCAGTATTTT. This codes for CASGADTDTQYF.

The J gene is TRBJ2-7, the V gene TRBV19, with D maybe TRBD2 (6 bases). Trimming shortened V by 4 bases and J by 2 bases, and 9 bases separated the two germline ends. CDR1 and CDR2 from the germline V gene are LNHDA and SQIVND (reference sequence). This CDR3 comprises 13 residues. Here the CDR3 reads CASSTGLAYEQYF. In DNA, the CDR3 is TGTGCCAGTAGTACGGGACTTGCCTACGAGCAGTACTTC.

The gene calls are TRBV11-2 and TRBJ2-1; tentative D call: TRBD2 (5 bases). V lost 0 bases and J lost 10, with 13 bases in between. Germline lookup yields CDR1 SGHAT and CDR2 FQNNGV. The CDR3 has 14 amino acids. The CDR3 nucleotides are TGTGCCAGCAGCTTAGATCTTGGAGGCCGCGAGCAGTTCTTC. The encoded protein is CASSLDLGGREQFF.

This clone was detected once. The V gene is TRBV12-3 or TRBV12-4, the J gene TRBJ1-2; maybe TRBD1 (6 bases). The V gene lost 7 bases and the J gene lost 7 bases, with 16 bases spanning the gap. CDR3 length: 13 amino acids. CDR3 residues: CASKLQGIRGYTF. CDR3 sequence (DNA): TGTGCCAGCAAGCTGCAGGGGATTCGTGGCTACACCTTC.

V is TRBV24-1 and J is TRBJ2-3; D is uncertain. The CDR3 contains 15 residues. Germline assignment: CDR1 KGHDR and CDR2 SFDVKD. Trimming pared 3 bases from V and 1 base from J, leaving 10 bases between. The CDR3 here is CATSDRVPRTDTQYF. CDR3 in DNA: TGTGCCACCAGTGATCGGGTTCCCCGCACAGATACGCAGTATTTT.

The chain's CDR3 is CASRRQGRGTQYF. As DNA, the CDR3 is TGTGCCAGCAGGCGACAGGGGAGAGGGACCCAGTACTTC. This sequence joins TRBV28 and TRBJ2-5; 8 bases match TRBD1. J gave up 7 bases and V 6 bases, and 7 bases lay outside the gene matches. Germline V gives CDR1 MDHEN, CDR2 SYDVKM. CDR3 length: 13 amino acids.

This chain connects TRBV15 to TRBJ2-3; tentatively, D is TRBD2 (7 bases). This CDR3 is built from 16 residues. V was clipped by 1 base and J by 1 base, with 12 bases between them. The germline V gene encodes CDR1 LNHNV and CDR2 YYDKDF (reference sequence). CDR3 in amino acids: CATSRVGGEGTDTQYF. Written as DNA, the CDR3 is TGTGCCACCAGCAGAGTAGGGGGGGAGGGCACAGATACGCAGTATTTT.

The chain carries TRBV6-5 and TRBJ1-1; possibly TRBD1 for D (5 bases). V was cut by 6 bases and J by 1 base, with 12 bases left in between. The CDR3 totals 14 residues. The V gene's germline CDR1 is MNHEY and CDR2 SVGAGI. The CDR3 DNA follows: TGTGCCAGCAGACCAGGGAGGTGGAACACTGAAGCTTTCTTT. It encodes CASRPGRWNTEAFF.

CDR3 sequence reads: CASSDRDRAYGYTF. The CDR3 DNA follows: TGTGCCAGCAGTGACCGGGACAGGGCCTATGGCTACACCTTC. The chain recombines TRBV28 with TRBJ1-2; TRBD1 matches 9 bases. The junction had 5 bases not matched to a gene; V was cut back by 5 bases and J by 4 bases. The CDR3 covers 14 residues. Germline V CDR1 and CDR2: MDHEN, SYDVKM.

The chain carries TRBV7-3 and TRBJ2-1, with 7 nucleotides matching TRBD2. This CDR3 region has 16 residues. J lost 4 bases, V lost 5 bases, and 11 bases had no gene match. Germline-derived CDR1 and CDR2 are SGHTA and FQGTGA. In DNA, the CDR3 is TGTGCCAGCAGCATCGAATCGGGAGGTTCGTACAATGAGCAGTTCTTC. As protein: CASSIESGGSYNEQFF.

The CDR3 protein is CASSLGQGNEQFF. The CDR3 DNA is TGCGCCAGCAGCTTGGGCCAGGGCAATGAGCAGTTCTTC. The chain has TRBV5-1 and TRBJ2-1, with D perhaps matching TRBD1 (5 bases). CDR3 length equals 13 residues. V was clipped by 0 bases and J by 6 bases, with 7 bases between them. Looked up from germline, CDR1 is SGHRS and CDR2 is YFSETQ.

The chain carries TRBV28 and TRBJ1-3; D is undetermined. Germline V lookup: CDR1 MDHEN, CDR2 SYDVKM. The CDR3 contains 15 residues. The V end lost 6 bases, the J end lost 0 bases, and 12 bases lay between the germline ends. The CDR3 reads CASSPAGGSGNTIYF. As DNA, the CDR3 is TGTGCCAGCAGCCCTGCCGGCGGCTCTGGAAACACCATATATTTT.

The chain couples TRBV6-5 to TRBJ1-6; TRBD1 matches 9 bases. The CDR3 sequence is 14 residues long. Losses at the gene ends were 6 bases for V and 10 bases for J; bases not matched to a gene: 7. Germline values: CDR1 MNHEY, CDR2 SVGAGI. CDR3 residues: CASSPGTGNSPLHF. CDR3 sequence (DNA): TGTGCCAGCAGCCCCGGGACAGGGAACTCACCCCTCCACTTT.

This chain connects TRBV12-3 or TRBV12-4 to TRBJ1-3; TRBD1 is a possible D gene (5 bases). The ends were cut back, 7 bases at V and 4 bases at J, with 8 bases in the middle. CDR3 size: 12 residues. The CDR3 loop reads CASNHRGNTIYF. The CDR3 region has the DNA TGTGCCAGCAATCACAGGGGAAACACCATATATTTT.

The chain couples TRBV15 to TRBJ1-1; D remains ambiguous. This CDR3 has 13 residues. V shed 8 bases and J shed 6 bases, with 16 bases lying between them. Germline loops: CDR1 LNHNV, CDR2 YYDKDF (reference sequence). In DNA, the CDR3 is TGTGCCACCCGTAAAGGCGGCACGGCTGAAGCTTTCTTT. Its translation: CATRKGGTAEAFF.

The chain has TRBV14 and TRBJ2-7; D is possibly TRBD2 (6 bases). CDR3 length equals 17 residues. Trimming stripped 4 bases from V and 7 bases from J, with 26 bases between. The germline V gene has CDR1 SGHDN and CDR2 FVKESK. CDR3 protein: CASSPLPQLASLKEQYF. DNA of the CDR3: TGTGCCAGCAGCCCACTACCCCAACTAGCCTCCCTGAAGGAGCAGTACTTC.

The chain has TRBV7-8 and TRBJ2-7, with 13 nucleotides matching TRBD2. There are 16 residues in the CDR3. Losses at the gene ends were 1 base for V and 2 bases for J; bases not matched to a gene: 2. Germline CDR1 is SGHVS and CDR2 is FQNEAQ. CDR3 nucleotides: TGTGCCAGCAGCTTAGGGACTAGCGGGGGCACCTACGAGCAGTACTTC. Translation: CASSLGTSGGTYEQYF.

This chain joins TRBV4-3 and TRBJ2-1; 10 bases match TRBD1. Germline trimming cut 1 base from V and 7 bases from J; bases unmatched to any gene: 7. CDR3 length: 16 residues. The germline CDR1 and CDR2 sequences are LGHNA and YSLEER. CDR3: CASSQAPGQGWNEQFF. The CDR3 DNA follows: TGCGCCAGCAGCCAAGCCCCGGGACAGGGGTGGAATGAGCAGTTCTTC.

The chain combines TRBV28 with TRBJ2-2; 8 bases line up with TRBD2. V lost 6 bases and J lost 4; bases outside the gene matches: 10. The CDR3 spans 16 residues. Germline V lookup: CDR1 MDHEN, CDR2 SYDVKM. CDR3 DNA sequence: TGTGCCAGCAGCCGAACCGGGACTAGTCGCACCGGGGAGCTGTTTTTT. This translates into CASSRTGTSRTGELFF.

This clone was recorded once. The chain has TRBV6-2 or TRBV6-3 and TRBJ2-1; D not certain. The CDR3 has 13 amino acids. Germline loops: CDR1 MNHEY, CDR2 SVGEGT. Trimming left V 5 bases short and J 11 bases short, with 16 bases between. The CDR3 region is CASSNPSSGKQFF. The CDR3 DNA is TGTGCCAGCAGTAACCCCTCATCGGGTAAGCAGTTCTTC.

This chain joins TRBV19 and TRBJ2-3; weak D call: TRBD2 (5 bases). The germline V and J ends were trimmed by 5 bases and 8 bases, with 17 bases remaining between them. The CDR3 spans 14 residues. Germline V CDR1 and CDR2: LNHDA, SQIVND (reference sequence). The CDR3, as DNA: TGTGCCAGTAGTTCCTCCTATCCTCGGGGTACGCAGTATTTT. This translates into CASSSSYPRGTQYF.

V is TRBV2 and J is TRBJ2-4; possible D gene TRBD2, 6 bases. The CDR3 consists of 14 residues. Germline-derived CDR1 and CDR2 are SNHLY and FYNNEI. The germline V and J ends were trimmed by 7 bases and 0 bases, with 10 bases remaining between them. The CDR3 reads CASTPGLAKNIQYF. The CDR3 bases are TGTGCCAGCACCCCGGGACTAGCCAAAAACATTCAGTACTTC.

This chain links TRBV30 with TRBJ2-2, with D possibly being TRBD1 (5 bases). From germline, CDR1 is GTSNPN and CDR2 SVGIG (reference sequence). V shed 2 bases and J shed 4 bases, with 8 bases lying between them. The CDR3 loop spans 13 amino acids. The CDR3 region has the DNA TGTGCCTGGAGTAAGGGGCGCACCGGGGAGCTGTTTTTT. Its translation: CAWSKGRTGELFF.

This clone was recorded only once. V is TRBV2 and J is TRBJ2-2; D might be TRBD2 (6 bases). Germline V gives CDR1 SNHLY, CDR2 FYNNEI. The CDR3 contains 15 residues. Trimming stripped 1 base from V and 6 bases from J, with 12 bases between. This CDR3 reads CASSEDRLVAGELFF. The DNA of the CDR3 is TGTGCCAGCAGTGAAGATAGACTAGTGGCCGGGGAGCTGTTTTTT.